This entry lists 2 T cell receptor beta chains sequenced from one sample in a study of T cells after yellow fever vaccination (dated by TCRdb to between 2018 and 2021). The intended sense of this specimen's treatment or condition label: live attenuated yellow fever vaccine strain. Library creation used 5' RACE. The data were produced on an Illumina NovaSeq 6000. TCRdb handled the public reads itself, with Q25 trimming in fastp and clone calling in MiXCR, and kept productive beta chains. Each entry merges the rows of one CDR3 protein and shows their most common DNA and genes. The sample table lists 400,000 or so distinct CDR3 sequences, 15% to 20% of them with a count of one. The leading ten clones occupy around 17% of the sample. This material consisted of PBMCs, taken before the yellow fever booster vaccination. These receptors originate from a man between 18 and 35 years old who received the YFV17D yellow fever vaccine.

This clonotype was seen more than once but under ten times. Here the CDR3 reads CASSNRDRGVETQYF. Written as DNA, the CDR3 is TGTGCCAGCAGTAACCGGGACAGGGGGGTTGAGACCCAGTACTTC. The V and J genes are TRBV2 and TRBJ2-5, with 11 bases aligning to TRBD1. V shed 5 bases and J 5 bases; nucleotides not matched to a gene: 7. This CDR3 comprises 15 residues. Germline CDR1 reads SNHLY; CDR2 reads FYNNEI.

This chain uses TRBV5-1 with TRBJ2-7; D is unresolved. Looked up from germline, CDR1 is SGHRS and CDR2 is YFSETQ. V lost 6 bases and J 6 bases, leaving 7 bases between the germline ends. There are 10 residues in the CDR3. Written as DNA, the CDR3 is TGCGCCAGCATCCTTCGCGAGCAGTACGTC. Protein sequence: CASILREQYV.